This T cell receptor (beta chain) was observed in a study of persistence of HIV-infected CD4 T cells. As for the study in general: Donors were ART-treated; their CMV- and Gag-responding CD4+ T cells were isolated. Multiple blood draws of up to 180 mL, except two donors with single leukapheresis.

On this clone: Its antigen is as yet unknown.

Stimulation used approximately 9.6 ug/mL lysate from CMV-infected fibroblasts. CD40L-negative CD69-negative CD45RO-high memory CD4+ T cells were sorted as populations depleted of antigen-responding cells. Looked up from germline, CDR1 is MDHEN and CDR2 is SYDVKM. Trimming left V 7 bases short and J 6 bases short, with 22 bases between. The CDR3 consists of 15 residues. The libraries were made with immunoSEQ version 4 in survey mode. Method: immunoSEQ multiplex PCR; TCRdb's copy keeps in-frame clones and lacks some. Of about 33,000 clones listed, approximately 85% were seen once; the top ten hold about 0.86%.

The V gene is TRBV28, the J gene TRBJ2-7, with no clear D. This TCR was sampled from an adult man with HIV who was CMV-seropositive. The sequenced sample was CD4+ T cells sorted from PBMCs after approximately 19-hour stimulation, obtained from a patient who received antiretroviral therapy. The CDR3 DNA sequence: TGTGCCAGCAACCCATCCCTGGGCAGCCTAAGCGAGCAGTACTTC. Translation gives CASNPSLGSLSEQYF.